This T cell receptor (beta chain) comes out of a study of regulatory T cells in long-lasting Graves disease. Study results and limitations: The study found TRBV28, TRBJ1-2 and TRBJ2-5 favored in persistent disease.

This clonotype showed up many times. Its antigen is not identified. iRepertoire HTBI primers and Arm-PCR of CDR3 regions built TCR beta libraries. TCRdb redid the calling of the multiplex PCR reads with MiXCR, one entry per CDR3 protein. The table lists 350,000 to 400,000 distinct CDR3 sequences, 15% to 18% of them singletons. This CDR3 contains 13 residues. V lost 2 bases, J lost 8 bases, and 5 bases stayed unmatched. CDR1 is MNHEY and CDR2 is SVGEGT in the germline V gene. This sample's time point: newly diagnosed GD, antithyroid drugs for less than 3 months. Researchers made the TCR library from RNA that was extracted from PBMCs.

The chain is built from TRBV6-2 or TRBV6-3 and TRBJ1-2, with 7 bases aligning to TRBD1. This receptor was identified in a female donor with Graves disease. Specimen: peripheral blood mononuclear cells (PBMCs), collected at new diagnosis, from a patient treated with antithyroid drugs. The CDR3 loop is CASSYQGGRGYTF. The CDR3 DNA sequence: TGTGCCAGCAGTTACCAGGGGGGTCGAGGCTACACCTTC.